The next 9 T cell receptor beta chains were all read from a single sample in a study of post-analysis software for immune sequencing data. Study conclusions and caveats: When patients were compared with controls, a handful of TRBV segments were more frequent, TRBV5-6, TRBV5-1 and TRBV20-1 among them.

Carried by the TCR beta cDNA libraries were unique molecular identifiers. Via MiXCR, TCRdb re-called the PCR reads, giving one row per CDR3 protein. The sample yields hundreds of thousands of distinct CDR3 sequences, 44% seen once. Their antigens are not known. Sequencing was carried out using blood. The receptor set was obtained from a girl between 5 and 17 years old with multiple sclerosis.

The chain joins TRBV12-3 or TRBV12-4 to TRBJ2-3, with 10 nucleotides matching TRBD1. The CDR3 has 13 amino acids. The junction had 1 base not matched to a gene; V was cut back by 4 bases and J by 6 bases. CDR3 DNA sequence: TGTGCCAGCAGTTCGGGACAGGGGGATACGCAGTATTTT. Translation gives CASSSGQGDTQYF.

DNA of the CDR3: TGTGCCATCAGTGACAGGGGAGAAATGAACACTGAAGCTTTCTTT. This sequence encodes CAISDRGEMNTEAFF. The chain carries TRBV10-3 and TRBJ1-1; D might be TRBD1 (6 bases). V was trimmed by 3 bases and J by 0 bases, leaving 11 bases between them. The CDR3 covers 15 residues. Germline CDR1 ENHRY, CDR2 SYGVKD.

The chain links TRBV6-5 to TRBJ1-1; D unresolved. The CDR3 runs to 11 residues. The germline V and J ends were trimmed by 4 bases and 10 bases, with 10 bases remaining between them. The germline V gene encodes CDR1 MNHEY and CDR2 SVGAGI. This CDR3 is CASSSGTGAFF. CDR3 in DNA: TGTGCCAGCAGTTCGGGTACGGGAGCTTTCTTT.

The chain is built from TRBV12-3 or TRBV12-4 and TRBJ2-7; 10 nucleotides line up with TRBD2. J gave up 4 bases and V 6 bases, and 6 bases lay outside the gene matches. This CDR3 region has 14 residues. DNA for the CDR3: TGTGCCAGCAGACGTAGCGGGAGGACATACGAGCAGTACTTC. Its translation is CASRRSGRTYEQYF.

This clonotype was detected a few times. The rearrangement joins TRBV6-5 to TRBJ1-2; TRBD1 matches at 8 bases. Germline CDR1 reads MNHEY; CDR2 reads SVGAGI. With 0 bases clipped from V and 6 bases from J, the junction kept 15 bases outside the gene matches. CDR3 length: 18 amino acids. The CDR3 sequence: CASSYSSAGGTGRNGYTF. CDR3 sequence (DNA): TGTGCCAGCAGTTACTCGTCCGCCGGCGGGACAGGACGGAATGGCTACACCTTC.

This chain uses TRBV18 with TRBJ2-5, with 8 bases aligning to TRBD1. CDR1 KGHSH and CDR2 LQKENI come from the germline V gene. The ends lost 0 bases at V and 4 bases at J; junction bases unmatched: 1. This CDR3 is 14 amino acids long. For the CDR3, the DNA is TGTGCCAGCTCACCACCCGGACAGGGAGAGACCCAGTACTTC. Protein product: CASSPPGQGETQYF.

This clonotype was observed a single time. The rearrangement links TRBV6-1 to TRBJ2-7, with a tentative D call TRBD1 (6 bases). Trimming shortened V by 6 bases and J by 3 bases, and 9 bases separated the two germline ends. This CDR3 is built from 12 residues. CDR1 is MNHNS, CDR2 SASEGT, per germline. In DNA form, the CDR3 reads TGTGCCAGCAGCGGACAGTTCTACGAGCAGTACTTC. Protein product: CASSGQFYEQYF.

The rearrangement uses TRBV6-5 and TRBJ2-7; tentative D call: TRBD1 (5 bases). With 7 bases removed from V and 2 bases from J, the gap between germline ends came to 15 bases. Looked up from germline, CDR1 is MNHEY and CDR2 is SVGAGI. The CDR3 has 14 amino acids. The CDR3: CASTIGPGPYEQYF. In DNA, the CDR3 is TGTGCCAGCACGATCGGGCCAGGGCCCTACGAGCAGTACTTC.

This chain uses TRBV4-1 with TRBJ2-6; possibly TRBD1 for D (5 bases). Per germline, CDR1 MGHRA and CDR2 YSYEKL. The CDR3 consists of 13 residues. Trimming took off 1 base at V and 9 bases at J, with 7 bases between the two ends. The CDR3 loop is CASSQGGGNVLTF. CDR3 DNA sequence: TGCGCCAGCAGCCAAGGGGGCGGCAACGTCCTGACTTTC.